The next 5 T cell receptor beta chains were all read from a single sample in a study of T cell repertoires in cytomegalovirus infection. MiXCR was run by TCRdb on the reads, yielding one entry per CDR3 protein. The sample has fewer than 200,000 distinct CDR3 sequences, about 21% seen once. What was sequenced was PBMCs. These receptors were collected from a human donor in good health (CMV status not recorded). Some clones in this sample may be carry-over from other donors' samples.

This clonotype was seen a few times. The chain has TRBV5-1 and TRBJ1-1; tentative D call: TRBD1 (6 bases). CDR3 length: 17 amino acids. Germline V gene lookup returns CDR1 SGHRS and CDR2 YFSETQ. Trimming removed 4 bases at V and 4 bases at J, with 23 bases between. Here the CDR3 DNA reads TGCGCCAGCAGCAGATCTTACAGGGCCACGGTGATCACTGAAGCTTTCTTT. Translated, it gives CASSRSYRATVITEAFF.

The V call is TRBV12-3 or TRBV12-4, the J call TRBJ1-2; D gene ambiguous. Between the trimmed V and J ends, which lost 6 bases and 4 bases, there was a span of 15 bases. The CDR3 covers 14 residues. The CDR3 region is CASSLFPRSYGYTF. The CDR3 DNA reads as TGTGCCAGCAGCCTTTTTCCGAGAAGCTATGGCTACACCTTC.

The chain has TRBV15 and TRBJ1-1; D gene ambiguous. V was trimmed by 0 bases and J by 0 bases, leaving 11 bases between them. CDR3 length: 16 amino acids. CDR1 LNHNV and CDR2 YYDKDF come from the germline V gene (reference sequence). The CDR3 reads CATSRDEGGVNTEAFF. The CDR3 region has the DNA TGTGCCACCAGCAGAGATGAGGGTGGGGTGAACACTGAAGCTTTCTTT. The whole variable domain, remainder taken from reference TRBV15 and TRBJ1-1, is DAMVIQNPRYQVTQFGKPVTLSCSQTLNHNVMYWYQQKSSQAPKLLFHYYDKDFNNEADTPDNFQSRRPNTSFCFLDIRSPGLGDTAMYLCATSRDEGGVNTEAFFGQGTRLTVV.

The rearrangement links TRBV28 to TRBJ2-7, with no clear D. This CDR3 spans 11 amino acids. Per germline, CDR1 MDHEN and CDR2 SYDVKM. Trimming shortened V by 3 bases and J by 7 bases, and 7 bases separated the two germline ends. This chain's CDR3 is CASSFIGEQYF. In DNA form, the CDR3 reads TGTGCCAGCAGTTTTATAGGGGAGCAGTACTTC.

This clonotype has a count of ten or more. The CDR3 loop is CASSPMGGAIFPGELFF. The CDR3 DNA is TGTGCCAGCAGCCCTATGGGAGGGGCCATATTCCCCGGGGAGCTGTTTTTT. The J gene is TRBJ2-2, the V gene TRBV7-2; 7 bases line up with TRBD2. J was trimmed by 6 bases and V by 5 bases; bases with no gene match: 15. CDR1 and CDR2 from the germline V gene are SGHTA and FQGNSA. There are 17 residues in the CDR3.